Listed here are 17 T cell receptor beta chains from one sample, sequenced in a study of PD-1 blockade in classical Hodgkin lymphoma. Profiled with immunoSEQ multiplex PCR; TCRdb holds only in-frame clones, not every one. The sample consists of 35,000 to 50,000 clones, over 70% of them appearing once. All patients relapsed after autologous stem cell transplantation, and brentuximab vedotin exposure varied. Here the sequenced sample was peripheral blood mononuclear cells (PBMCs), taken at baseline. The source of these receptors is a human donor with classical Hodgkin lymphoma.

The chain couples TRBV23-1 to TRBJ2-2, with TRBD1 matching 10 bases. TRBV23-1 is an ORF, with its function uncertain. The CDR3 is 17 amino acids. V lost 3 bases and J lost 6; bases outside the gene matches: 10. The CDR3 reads CASSHLPPGQGSGELFF. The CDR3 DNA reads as TGCGCCAGCAGTCACCTTCCTCCGGGACAGGGGTCCGGGGAGCTGTTTTTT.

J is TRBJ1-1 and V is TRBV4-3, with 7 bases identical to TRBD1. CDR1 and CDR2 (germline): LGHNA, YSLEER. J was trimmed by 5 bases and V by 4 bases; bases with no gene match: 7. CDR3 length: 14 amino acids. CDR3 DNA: TGCGCCAGCAGCCCGGGACAGTTGGTAACTGAAGCTTTCTTT. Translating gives CASSPGQLVTEAFF.

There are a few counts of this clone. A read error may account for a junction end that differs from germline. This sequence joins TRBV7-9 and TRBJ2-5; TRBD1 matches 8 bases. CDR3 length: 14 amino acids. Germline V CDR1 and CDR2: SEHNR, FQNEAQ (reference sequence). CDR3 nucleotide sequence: TGTGCCAGCAGCGTAGCGACAGGGGCGGAGACCCAGTACTTC. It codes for CASSVATGAETQYF. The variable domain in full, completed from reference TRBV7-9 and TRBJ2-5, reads DTGVSQNPRHKITKRGQNVTFRCDPISEHNRLYWYRQTLGQGPEFLTYFQNEAQLEKSRLLSDRFSAERPKGSFSTLEIQRTEQGDSAMYLCASSVATGAETQYFGPGTRLLVL.

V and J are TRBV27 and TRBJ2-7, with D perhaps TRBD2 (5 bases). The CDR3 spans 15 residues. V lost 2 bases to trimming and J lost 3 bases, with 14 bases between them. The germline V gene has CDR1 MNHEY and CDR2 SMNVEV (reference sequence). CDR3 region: CASSLASPEVYEQYF. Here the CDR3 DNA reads TGTGCCAGCAGTTTAGCTAGCCCAGAGGTCTACGAGCAGTACTTC.

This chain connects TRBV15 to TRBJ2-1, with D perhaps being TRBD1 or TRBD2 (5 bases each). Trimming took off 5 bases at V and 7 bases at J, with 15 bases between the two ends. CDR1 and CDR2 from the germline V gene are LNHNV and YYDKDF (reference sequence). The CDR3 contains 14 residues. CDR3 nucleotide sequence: TGTGCCACCAGCGATCGGGACCCCCCGAATGAGCAGTTCTTC. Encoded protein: CATSDRDPPNEQFF.

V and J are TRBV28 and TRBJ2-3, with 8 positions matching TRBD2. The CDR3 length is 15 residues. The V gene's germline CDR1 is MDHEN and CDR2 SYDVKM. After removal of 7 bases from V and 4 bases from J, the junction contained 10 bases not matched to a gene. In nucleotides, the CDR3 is TGTGCCAGCACGGGGGGTAGCGGGAATGCAGATACGCAGTATTTT. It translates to CASTGGSGNADTQYF.

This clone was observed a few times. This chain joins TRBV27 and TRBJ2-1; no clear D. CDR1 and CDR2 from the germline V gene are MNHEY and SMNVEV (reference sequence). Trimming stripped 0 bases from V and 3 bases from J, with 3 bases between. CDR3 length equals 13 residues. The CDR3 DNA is TGTGCCAGCAGTTTATCCCACTACAATGAGCAGTTCTTC. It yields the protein CASSLSHYNEQFF.

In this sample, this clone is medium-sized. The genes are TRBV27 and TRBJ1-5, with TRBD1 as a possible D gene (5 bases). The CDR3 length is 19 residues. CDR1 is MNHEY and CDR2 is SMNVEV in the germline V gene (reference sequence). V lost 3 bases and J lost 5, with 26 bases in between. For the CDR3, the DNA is TGTGCCAGCAGTTTGTCAGGGCCAGCAGTCAACCCCAGGTATCAGCCCCAGCATTTT. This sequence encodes CASSLSGPAVNPRYQPQHF.

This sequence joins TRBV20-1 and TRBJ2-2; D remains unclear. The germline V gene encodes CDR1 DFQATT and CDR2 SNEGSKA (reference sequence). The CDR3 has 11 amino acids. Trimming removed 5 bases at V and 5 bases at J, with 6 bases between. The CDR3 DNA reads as TGCAGTGCTTTTTTAACCGGGGAGCTGTTTTTT. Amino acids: CSAFLTGELFF.

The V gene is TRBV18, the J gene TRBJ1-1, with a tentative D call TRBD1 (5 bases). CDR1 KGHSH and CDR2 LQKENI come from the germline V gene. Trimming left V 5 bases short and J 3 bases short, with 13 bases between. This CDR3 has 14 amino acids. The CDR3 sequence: CASSWGGMDTEAFF. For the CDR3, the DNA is TGTGCCAGCTCATGGGGCGGGATGGACACTGAAGCTTTCTTT.

The CDR3 loop is CASSPSTGTGGQFF. In DNA form, the CDR3 reads TGTGCCAGCAGTCCATCGACCGGCACAGGCGGGCAGTTCTTC. The chain has TRBV28 and TRBJ2-1; D possibly corresponds to TRBD1 (5 bases). The CDR3 runs to 14 residues. V gave up 5 bases and J gave up 12 bases, with 20 bases separating them. CDR1 and CDR2 (germline): MDHEN, SYDVKM.

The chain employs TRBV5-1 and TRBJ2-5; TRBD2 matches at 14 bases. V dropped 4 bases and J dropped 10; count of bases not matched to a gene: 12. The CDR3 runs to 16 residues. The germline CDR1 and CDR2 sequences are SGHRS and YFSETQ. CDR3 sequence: CASSPRLAGGPDVQYF. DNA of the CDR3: TGCGCCAGCAGCCCGAGACTAGCGGGAGGGCCGGATGTCCAGTACTTC.

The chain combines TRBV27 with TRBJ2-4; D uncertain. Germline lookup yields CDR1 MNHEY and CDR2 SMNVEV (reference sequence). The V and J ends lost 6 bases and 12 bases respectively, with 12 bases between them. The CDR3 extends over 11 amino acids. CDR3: CASRSPITQYF. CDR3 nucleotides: TGTGCCAGCAGATCACCCATAACTCAGTACTTC.

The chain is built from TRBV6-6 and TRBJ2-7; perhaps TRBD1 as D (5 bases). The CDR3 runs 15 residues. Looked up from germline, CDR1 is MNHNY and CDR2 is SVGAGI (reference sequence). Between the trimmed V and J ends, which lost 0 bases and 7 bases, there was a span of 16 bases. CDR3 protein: CASSYSWQGVDEQYF. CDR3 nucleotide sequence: TGTGCCAGCAGTTACTCGTGGCAGGGTGTAGATGAGCAGTACTTC.

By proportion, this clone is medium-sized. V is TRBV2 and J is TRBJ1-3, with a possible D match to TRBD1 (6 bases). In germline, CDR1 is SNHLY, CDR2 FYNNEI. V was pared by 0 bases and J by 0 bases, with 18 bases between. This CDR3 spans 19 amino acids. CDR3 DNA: TGTGCCAGCAGTGAAGCGGGATATAGGACAGCAGTCTCTGGAAACACCATATATTTT. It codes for CASSEAGYRTAVSGNTIYF.

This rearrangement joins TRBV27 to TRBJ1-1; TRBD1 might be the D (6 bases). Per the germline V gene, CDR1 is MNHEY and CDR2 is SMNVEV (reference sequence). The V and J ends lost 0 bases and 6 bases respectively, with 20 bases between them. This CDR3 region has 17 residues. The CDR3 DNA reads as TGTGCCAGCAGTTTATCGGTTGGGCGGGGGGCAGCGCCTGAAGCTTTCTTT. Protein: CASSLSVGRGAAPEAFF.

The CDR3 DNA is TGTGCCAGCAGACCTTTGCCGGGACAGGGGAGAAACACCATATATTTT. Translating gives CASRPLPGQGRNTIYF. The J gene is TRBJ1-3, the V gene TRBV5-5; TRBD1 matches 10 bases. J was trimmed by 5 bases and V by 5 bases; bases with no gene match: 10. Germline lookup yields CDR1 SGHKS and CDR2 YYEKEE (reference sequence). The CDR3 is 16 amino acids.